This entry features one TCR beta chain sequence. Its target is unknown. Recently diagnosed hyperthyroidism of less than 2 months' duration affected patients aged 18 to 65. RNA transcripts provided the source from which TCR beta CDR3 regions were amplified. HTBI primers drove first-round RT-PCR of the TCR CDR3. TCRdb used MiXCR to reprocess the multiplex PCR reads, holding one entry per CDR3 protein. This sample yields some 380,000 distinct CDR3 sequences, of which approximately 12% are seen a single time; 20% to 25% belongs to the top ten. The CDR3 consists of 11 residues. Between the trimmed V and J ends, which lost 5 bases and 4 bases, there was a span of 8 bases. Per germline, CDR1 GTSNPN and CDR2 SVGIG (reference sequence). This sample is drawn from a study of T cells in Graves' hyperthyroidism and ophthalmopathy. Findings and limits, study-wide: Most clonotypes expanded in thyroid above 0.001 were likewise present in blood.

The sequenced sample was blood. This chain joins TRBV30 and TRBJ2-5, with no clear D. This TCR derives from a man in his thirties or forties with Graves' hyperthyroidism that later progressed to Graves' ophthalmopathy. In DNA, the CDR3 is TGTGCCTGGGGAAAGCTAGAGACCCAGTACTTC. This translates into CAWGKLETQYF.